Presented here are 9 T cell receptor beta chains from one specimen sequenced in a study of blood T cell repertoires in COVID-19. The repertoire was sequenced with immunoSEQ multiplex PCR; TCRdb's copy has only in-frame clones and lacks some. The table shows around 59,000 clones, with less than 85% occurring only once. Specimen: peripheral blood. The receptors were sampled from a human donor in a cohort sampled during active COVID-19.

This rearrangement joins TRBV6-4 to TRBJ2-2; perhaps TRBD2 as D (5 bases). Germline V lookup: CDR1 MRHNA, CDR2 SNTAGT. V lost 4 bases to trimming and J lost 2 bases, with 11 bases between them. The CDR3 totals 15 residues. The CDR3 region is CASSAAGGNTGELFF. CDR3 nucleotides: TGTGCCAGCAGTGCGGCAGGAGGTAACACCGGGGAGCTGTTTTTT.

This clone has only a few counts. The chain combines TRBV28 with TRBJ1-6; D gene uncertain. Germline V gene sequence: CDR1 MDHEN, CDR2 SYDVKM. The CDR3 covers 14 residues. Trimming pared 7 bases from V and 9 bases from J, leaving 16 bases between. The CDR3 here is CASTGPRFGSPLHF. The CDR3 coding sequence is TGTGCCAGCACTGGGCCCCGTTTTGGTTCACCCCTCCACTTT.

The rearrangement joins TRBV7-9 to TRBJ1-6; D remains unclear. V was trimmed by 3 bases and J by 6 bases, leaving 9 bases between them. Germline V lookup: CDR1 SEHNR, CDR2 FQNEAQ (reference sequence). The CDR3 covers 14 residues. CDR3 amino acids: CASSLVMANSPLHF. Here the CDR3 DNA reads TGTGCCAGCAGCTTGGTTATGGCTAATTCACCCCTCCACTTT.

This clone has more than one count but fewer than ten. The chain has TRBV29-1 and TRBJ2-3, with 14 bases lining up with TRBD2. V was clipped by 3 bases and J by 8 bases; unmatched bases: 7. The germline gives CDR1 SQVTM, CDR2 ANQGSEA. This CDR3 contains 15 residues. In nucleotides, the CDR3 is TGCAGCGTTGAGAAGGGACTAGCGGGAGACTCTACGCAGTATTTT. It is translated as CSVEKGLAGDSTQYF.

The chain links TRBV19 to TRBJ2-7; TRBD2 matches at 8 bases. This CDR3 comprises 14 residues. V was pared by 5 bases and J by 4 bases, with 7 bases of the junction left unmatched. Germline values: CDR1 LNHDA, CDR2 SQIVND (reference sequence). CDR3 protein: CASSSAGGTYEQYF. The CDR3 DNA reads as TGTGCCAGTAGTTCTGCGGGAGGAACATACGAGCAGTACTTC.

The CDR3 here is CASSSLAGGAYNEQFF. The CDR3 DNA is TGTGCCAGCAGCTCGTTAGCGGGAGGGGCCTACAATGAGCAGTTCTTC. The gene calls are TRBV5-6 and TRBJ2-1; 11 nucleotides match TRBD2. Germline CDR1 SGHDT, CDR2 YYEEEE. V was clipped by 3 bases and J by 2 bases; unmatched bases: 4. This CDR3 contains 16 residues.

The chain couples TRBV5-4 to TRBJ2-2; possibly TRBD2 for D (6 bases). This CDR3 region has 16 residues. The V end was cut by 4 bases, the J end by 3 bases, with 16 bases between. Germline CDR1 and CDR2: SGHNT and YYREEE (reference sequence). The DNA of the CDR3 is TGTGCCAGCAGCCGCCCCTCCGGGAGAGACACCGGGGAGCTGTTTTTT. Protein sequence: CASSRPSGRDTGELFF.

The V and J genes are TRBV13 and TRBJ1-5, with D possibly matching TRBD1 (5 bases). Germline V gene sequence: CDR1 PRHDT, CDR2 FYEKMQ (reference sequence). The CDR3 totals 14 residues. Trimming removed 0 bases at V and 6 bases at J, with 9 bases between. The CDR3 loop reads CASSLGLGGQPQHF. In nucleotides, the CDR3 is TGTGCCAGCAGCTTAGGCCTCGGGGGTCAGCCCCAGCATTTT.

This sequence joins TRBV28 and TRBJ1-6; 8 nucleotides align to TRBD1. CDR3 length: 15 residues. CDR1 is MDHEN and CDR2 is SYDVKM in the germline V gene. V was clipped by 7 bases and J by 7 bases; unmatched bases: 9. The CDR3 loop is CASNFKDRENSPLHF. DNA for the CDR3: TGTGCCAGCAACTTTAAGGACAGGGAGAATTCACCCCTCCACTTT.